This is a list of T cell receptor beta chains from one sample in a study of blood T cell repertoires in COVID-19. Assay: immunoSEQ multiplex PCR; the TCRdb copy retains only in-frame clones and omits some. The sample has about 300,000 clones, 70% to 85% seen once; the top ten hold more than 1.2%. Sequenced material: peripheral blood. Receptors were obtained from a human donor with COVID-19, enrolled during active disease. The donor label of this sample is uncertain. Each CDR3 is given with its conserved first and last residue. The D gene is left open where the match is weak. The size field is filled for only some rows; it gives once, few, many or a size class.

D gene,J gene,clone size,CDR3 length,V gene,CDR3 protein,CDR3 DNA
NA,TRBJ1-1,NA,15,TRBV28,CASDPGPGVNTEAFF,TGTGCCAGCGATCCCGGGCCAGGGGTGAACACTGAAGCTTTCTTT
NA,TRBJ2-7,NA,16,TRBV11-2,CASSSIDGVSSYEQYF,TGTGCCAGCAGCTCCATAGACGGGGTGAGCTCCTACGAGCAGTACTTC
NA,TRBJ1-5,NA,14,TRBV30,CAWSVGGGNQPQHF,TGTGCCTGGAGTGTGGGGGGTGGCAATCAGCCCCAGCATTTT
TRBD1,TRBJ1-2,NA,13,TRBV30,CAWTVGTGDGYTF,TGTGCCTGGACTGTGGGGACAGGGGACGGCTACACCTTC
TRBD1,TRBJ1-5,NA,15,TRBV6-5,CASSSRGYSNQPQHF,TGTGCCAGCAGCTCCAGGGGGTATAGCAATCAGCCCCAGCATTTT
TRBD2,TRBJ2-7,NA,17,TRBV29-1,CSVGRASDRSGSYEQYF,TGCAGCGTTGGAAGGGCCTCTGACCGTAGCGGGAGTTACGAGCAGTACTTC
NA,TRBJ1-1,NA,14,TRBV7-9,CASSFGTRNTEAFF,TGTGCCAGCAGCTTCGGGACACGGAACACTGAAGCTTTCTTT
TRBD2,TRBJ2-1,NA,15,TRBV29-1,CSVEVGLAGGDEQFF,TGCAGCGTTGAAGTAGGACTAGCGGGAGGCGATGAGCAGTTCTTC
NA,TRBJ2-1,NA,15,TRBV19,CASSIVPSSYNEQFF,TGTGCCAGTAGTATAGTCCCTAGCTCCTACAATGAGCAGTTCTTC
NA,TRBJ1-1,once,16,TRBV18,CASSPLWGEANTEAFF,TGTGCCAGCTCACCACTTTGGGGGGAAGCGAACACTGAAGCTTTCTTT
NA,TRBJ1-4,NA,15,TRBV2,CASQRGGRANEKLFF,TGTGCCAGCCAAAGGGGGGGAAGGGCTAATGAAAAACTGTTTTTT
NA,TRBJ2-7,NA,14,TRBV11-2,CASSFIWETPEQYF,TGTGCCAGCAGCTTCATTTGGGAGACCCCCGAGCAGTACTTC
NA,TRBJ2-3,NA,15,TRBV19,CASTRGGSSTDTQYF,TGTGCCAGCACCCGGGGAGGATCGAGCACAGATACGCAGTATTTT
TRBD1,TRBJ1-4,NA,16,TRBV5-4,CASSSNPGGAWEKLFF,TGTGCCAGCAGCTCGAACCCAGGGGGCGCATGGGAAAAACTGTTTTTT
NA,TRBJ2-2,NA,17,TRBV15,CATSGRRSSASTGELFF,TGTGCCACCAGCGGGCGACGATCTAGCGCCTCCACCGGGGAGCTGTTTTTT
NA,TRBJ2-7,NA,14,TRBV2,CASSGNFRSYEQYF,TGTGCCAGCAGTGGTAACTTCCGATCCTACGAGCAGTACTTC
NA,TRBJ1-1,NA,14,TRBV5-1,CASSLVGENTEAFF,TGCGCCAGCAGCTTGGTAGGGGAGAACACTGAAGCTTTCTTT
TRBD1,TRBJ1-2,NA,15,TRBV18,CASSPVEQGGYGYTF,TGTGCCAGCTCACCAGTCGAACAGGGGGGGTATGGCTACACCTTC
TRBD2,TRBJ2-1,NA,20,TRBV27,CASSPVGAGGFLISYNEQFF,TGTGCCAGCAGTCCCGTGGGCGCGGGAGGGTTCCTAATATCCTACAATGAGCAGTTCTTC
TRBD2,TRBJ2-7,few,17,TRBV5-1,CASSLGSSGSASYEQYF,TGCGCCAGCAGCTTGGGGTCTAGCGGGAGCGCCTCCTACGAGCAGTACTTC
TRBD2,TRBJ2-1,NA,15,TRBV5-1,CASSTSVDSYNEQFF,TGCGCCAGCAGCACTAGCGTTGACTCCTACAATGAGCAGTTCTTC
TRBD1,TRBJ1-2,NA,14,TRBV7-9,CASSRDSFNYGYTF,TGTGCCAGCAGCCGGGACAGCTTTAACTATGGCTACACCTTC
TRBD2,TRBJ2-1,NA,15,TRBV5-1,CASSLASSGRDEQFF,TGCGCCAGCAGCTTGGCCTCTAGCGGGAGGGATGAGCAGTTCTTC
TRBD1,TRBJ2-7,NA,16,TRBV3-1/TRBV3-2,CASSQRQGGGNYEQYF,TGTGCCAGCAGCCAACGACAGGGGGGAGGGAACTACGAGCAGTACTTC
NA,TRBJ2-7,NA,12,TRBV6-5,CASSRSGYEQYF,TGTGCCAGCAGTCGTAGCGGCTACGAGCAGTACTTC
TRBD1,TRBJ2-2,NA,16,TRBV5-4,CAIILGTGDFTGELFF,TGTGCCATCATTCTGGGGACAGGGGACTTCACCGGGGAGCTGTTTTTT
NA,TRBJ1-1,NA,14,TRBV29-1,CSAAGAGRYTEAFF,TGCAGCGCCGCGGGTGCGGGGAGGTACACTGAAGCTTTCTTT
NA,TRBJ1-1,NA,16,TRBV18,CASSPQTGPMNTEAFF,TGTGCCAGCTCACCACAGACAGGACCAATGAACACTGAAGCTTTCTTT
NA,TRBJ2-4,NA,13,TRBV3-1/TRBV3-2,CASSVLSRSRKYF,TGTGCCAGCAGCGTCCTATCTAGGAGTAGGAAGTACTTC
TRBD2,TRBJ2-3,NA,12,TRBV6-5,CASSYGGVAQYF,TGTGCCAGCAGTTACGGGGGGGTAGCGCAGTATTTT
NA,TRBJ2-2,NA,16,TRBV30,CARGTVAREETGELFF,TGTGCCCGGGGGACAGTAGCGCGGGAGGAAACCGGGGAGCTGTTTTTT
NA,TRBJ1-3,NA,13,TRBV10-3,CAISESRGNTIYF,TGTGCCATCAGTGAGTCTCGGGGAAACACCATATATTTT
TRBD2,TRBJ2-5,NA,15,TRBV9,CASSVTSGRAETQYF,TGTGCCAGCAGCGTAACTAGCGGGAGGGCTGAGACCCAGTACTTC
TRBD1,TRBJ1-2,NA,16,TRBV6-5,CASSFAPSGTGEDYTF,TGTGCCAGCAGTTTCGCGCCAAGTGGGACAGGGGAGGACTACACCTTC
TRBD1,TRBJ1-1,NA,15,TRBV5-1,CASSELQGVNTEAFF,TGCGCCAGCAGCGAGTTACAGGGGGTGAACACTGAAGCTTTCTTT
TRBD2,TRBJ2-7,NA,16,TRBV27,CASSPMGLASSYEQYF,TGTGCCAGCAGTCCCATGGGACTAGCGTCCTCCTACGAGCAGTACTTC
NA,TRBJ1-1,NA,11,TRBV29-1,CSVDRGTEAFF,TGCAGCGTTGACCGCGGCACTGAAGCTTTCTTT
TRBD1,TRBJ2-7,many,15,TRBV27,CASSSGQGVGHEQYF,TGTGCCAGCAGTTCCGGACAGGGAGTAGGACACGAGCAGTACTTC
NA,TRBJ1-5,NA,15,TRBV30,CAWSSAGSTHQPQHF,TGTGCCTGGAGTTCGGCAGGTTCAACACATCAGCCCCAGCATTTT
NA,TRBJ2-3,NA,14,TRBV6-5,CASSRLRHTDTQYF,TGTGCCAGCAGCAGACTCCGCCACACAGATACGCAGTATTTT
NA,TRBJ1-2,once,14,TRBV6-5,CASSPGRGYYGYTF,TGTGCCAGCAGCCCGGGGAGGGGGTACTATGGCTACACCTTC
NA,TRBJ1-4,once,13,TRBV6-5,CASGTGDWEKLFF,TGTGCCAGCGGTACAGGAGATTGGGAAAAACTGTTTTTT
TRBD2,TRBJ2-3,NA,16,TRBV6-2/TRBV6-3,CASSSRLAGVVDTQYF,TGTGCCAGCAGTTCCCGACTAGCGGGAGTGGTAGATACGCAGTATTTT
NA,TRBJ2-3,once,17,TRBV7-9,CASSLEVNREYTDTQYF,TGTGCCAGCAGCTTGGAGGTTAACAGAGAATACACAGATACGCAGTATTTT
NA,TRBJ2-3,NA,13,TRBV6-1,CASSEGRTDTQYF,TGTGCCAGCAGTGAGGGGAGGACAGATACGCAGTATTTT